A single sample is the source of the 26 T cell receptor beta chains below, sequenced in a study of breast tumors, draining lymph nodes, adjacent tissues. Each CDR3 protein gets one entry after TCRdb re-called the multiplex PCR reads with MiXCR. Seen here are under 80,000 distinct CDR3 sequences, over 40% observed once, and the top ten hold about 8.4%. The sequencing input was breast tumor tissue. All receptors come from a female donor with breast cancer. Some clones in this sample may be carry-over from other donors' samples.

The chain joins TRBV29-1 to TRBJ2-1; 9 bases map to TRBD2. V trimming: 8 bases; J trimming: 1 base; junction bases outside the gene matches: 6. The CDR3 is 14 amino acids. Germline V gives CDR1 SQVTM, CDR2 ANQGSEA. In nucleotides, the CDR3 is TGCAGCACGGAGCGGGAGGCATCCTACAATGAGCAGTTCTTC. As protein: CSTEREASYNEQFF.

The J gene is TRBJ2-1, the V gene TRBV20-1; 8 bases fit TRBD2. The V gene end was trimmed by 3 bases and the J gene end by 3 bases; junction bases not matched to a gene: 4. Germline loops: CDR1 DFQATT, CDR2 SNEGSKA (reference sequence). The length of the CDR3 is 14 residues. The CDR3 DNA reads as TGCAGTGCTAGCGGGAGGGCCGGCTACAATGAGCAGTTCTTC. It yields the protein CSASGRAGYNEQFF.

This clonotype was counted many times. This chain links TRBV12-3 or TRBV12-4 with TRBJ2-3; possible D gene TRBD1, 6 bases. Trimming stripped 4 bases from V and 2 bases from J, with 7 bases between. There are 13 residues in the CDR3. The CDR3 DNA reads as TGTGCCAGCAGTTCAGGGGTCACAGATACGCAGTATTTT. Its translation is CASSSGVTDTQYF.

CDR3 in amino acids: CASSSQGEGTDTQYF. The CDR3 DNA sequence: TGTGCCAGCAGCTCACAGGGGGAAGGCACAGATACGCAGTATTTT. V usage is TRBV9 and J usage is TRBJ2-3; TRBD1 agrees at 8 bases. Germline trimming cut 4 bases from V and 1 base from J; bases unmatched to any gene: 5. The CDR3 totals 15 residues. Germline V gene data show CDR1 as SGDLS and CDR2 as YYNGEE.

The chain has TRBV15 and TRBJ2-5; 9 bases align to TRBD2. CDR3 size: 16 residues. Germline lookup yields CDR1 LNHNV and CDR2 YYDKDF (reference sequence). Trimming removed 3 bases from V and 1 base from J; junction bases left unmatched: 6. The CDR3 here is CATSRRGRGGQETQYF. As DNA, the CDR3 is TGTGCCACCAGCAGGAGAGGGCGGGGGGGCCAAGAGACCCAGTACTTC.

The V call is TRBV9, the J call TRBJ2-2; D gene ambiguous. Germline CDR1 and CDR2: SGDLS and YYNGEE. The CDR3 consists of 18 residues. V lost 0 bases and J 3 bases, leaving 18 bases between the germline ends. The CDR3 region has the DNA TGTGCCAGCAGCGTAGGGGTTGGAATCTATGGCTACACCGGGGAGCTGTTTTTT. Translated, it gives CASSVGVGIYGYTGELFF.

V is TRBV7-9 and J is TRBJ1-5; TRBD1 agrees at 8 bases. Per germline, CDR1 SEHNR and CDR2 FQNEAQ (reference sequence). The CDR3 consists of 17 residues. The trim removed 5 bases at V and 2 bases at J, leaving 11 bases unmatched. CDR3 sequence: CASSPDRVGGGNQPQHF. The CDR3, as DNA: TGTGCCAGCAGCCCGGACAGGGTCGGGGGTGGCAATCAGCCCCAGCATTTT.

The chain carries TRBV13 and TRBJ1-2; D is uncertain. The length of the CDR3 is 15 residues. Germline V CDR1 and CDR2: PRHDT, FYEKMQ (reference sequence). Between the trimmed V and J ends, which lost 4 bases and 4 bases, there was a span of 16 bases. The CDR3 protein is CASSSALRESYGYTF. CDR3 nucleotide sequence: TGTGCCAGCAGCTCAGCCCTCCGGGAGAGCTATGGCTACACCTTC. The variable domain in full, with the rest retrieved from reference TRBV13 and TRBJ1-2, is AAGVIQSPRHLIKEKRETATLKCYPIPRHDTVYWYQQGPGQDPQFLISFYEKMQSDKGSIPDRFSAQQFSDYHSELNMSSLELGDSALYFCASSSALRESYGYTFGSGTRLTVV.

This clonotype appeared many times. V usage is TRBV10-3 and J usage is TRBJ1-1; tentatively, D is TRBD1 (5 bases). Germline-derived CDR1 and CDR2 are ENHRY and SYGVKD. V was trimmed by 5 bases and J by 1 base, leaving 11 bases between them. This CDR3 comprises 14 residues. The CDR3 DNA reads as TGTGCCATCAGTACTACTACAGGGAACACTGAAGCTTTCTTT. Amino acids: CAISTTTGNTEAFF.

The rearrangement joins TRBV7-6 to TRBJ2-7; 10 bases map to TRBD1. The length of the CDR3 is 14 residues. V shed 3 bases and J 6 bases; nucleotides not matched to a gene: 5. In germline, CDR1 is SGHVS, CDR2 FNYEAQ. The CDR3 loop is CASSLGTGAFEQYF. For the CDR3, the DNA is TGTGCCAGCAGCTTGGGGACAGGGGCCTTCGAGCAGTACTTC.

In its sample, this clonotype was seen many times. The chain links TRBV10-3 to TRBJ2-1; D gene unclear. The V end lost 2 bases, the J end lost 0 bases, and 8 bases lay between the germline ends. Germline V gene sequence: CDR1 ENHRY, CDR2 SYGVKD. The CDR3 extends over 15 amino acids. The CDR3 reads CAISETASSYNEQFF. CDR3 DNA sequence: TGTGCCATCAGTGAGACAGCTAGCTCCTACAATGAGCAGTTCTTC.

This clonotype was counted many times. The gene calls are TRBV9 and TRBJ2-1, with D perhaps matching TRBD1 or TRBD2 (5 bases each). The CDR3 totals 18 residues. V lost 0 bases and J 1 base, leaving 17 bases between the germline ends. CDR1 is SGDLS and CDR2 is YYNGEE in the germline V gene. As DNA, the CDR3 is TGTGCCAGCAGCGTAGCTATAGAGGGGATTGGGTCCTACAATGAGCAGTTCTTC. Protein product: CASSVAIEGIGSYNEQFF.

This chain connects TRBV5-1 to TRBJ2-7; 7 bases match TRBD1. CDR1 is SGHRS and CDR2 is YFSETQ in the germline V gene. V was clipped by 4 bases and J by 5 bases; unmatched bases: 12. CDR3 length: 15 amino acids. The CDR3 DNA follows: TGCGCCAGCAGCAGCTCCGTGACAGGGAGACACGAGCAGTACTTC. Translation gives CASSSSVTGRHEQYF.

This clonotype was found many times. Given a much more abundant clone one base away, this may be a read error. This chain connects TRBV20-1 to TRBJ2-7; 8 bases fit TRBD1. The germline V gene encodes CDR1 DFQATT and CDR2 SNEGSKA (reference sequence). V lost 3 bases, J lost 6 bases, and 10 bases stayed unmatched. This CDR3 has 14 residues. The CDR3 region is CSASQGAGNSEQYF. The CDR3 DNA follows: TGCAGTGCTAGTCAGGGGGCGGGGAACTCCGAGCAGTACTTC.

In its sample, this clonotype ranks as medium-sized (0.01 to 0.1%). The rearrangement uses TRBV24-1 and TRBJ2-1; 9 bases are a match to TRBD1. The CDR3 runs to 13 residues. Germline lookup yields CDR1 KGHDR and CDR2 SFDVKD. V was pared by 11 bases and J by 8 bases, with 9 bases of the junction left unmatched. CDR3 protein: CASGQGFNDEQFF. CDR3 DNA: TGTGCCAGTGGACAGGGGTTTAACGATGAGCAGTTCTTC.

The chain uses TRBV9 and TRBJ2-2; D call uncertain. The CDR3 contains 12 residues. V was trimmed by 6 bases and J by 6 bases, leaving 9 bases between them. Germline V lookup: CDR1 SGDLS, CDR2 YYNGEE. CDR3 residues: CASTGRAGELFF. For the CDR3, the DNA is TGTGCCAGCACAGGCCGAGCCGGGGAGCTGTTTTTT.

The chain recombines TRBV7-8 with TRBJ2-5; D is possibly TRBD1 or TRBD2 (5 bases each). This CDR3 contains 16 residues. Trimming shortened V by 4 bases and J by 8 bases, and 23 bases separated the two germline ends. The germline CDR1 and CDR2 sequences are SGHVS and FQNEAQ. The CDR3 is CASSSPGRGSGNTQYF. CDR3 in DNA: TGTGCCAGCAGCTCCCCAGGGAGAGGCTCTGGAAACACCCAGTACTTC.

This clonotype has ten or more counts. The chain combines TRBV12-3 or TRBV12-4 with TRBJ1-4; a weak D match, TRBD1 (6 bases). The CDR3 spans 16 residues. Trimming removed 4 bases at V and 7 bases at J, with 19 bases between. This CDR3 is CASSWYWEQGGEKLFF. The CDR3 DNA reads as TGTGCCAGCAGTTGGTACTGGGAACAGGGTGGTGAAAAACTGTTTTTT.

The chain links TRBV7-9 to TRBJ2-7; tentatively, D is TRBD2 (6 bases). Trimming took off 6 bases at V and 3 bases at J, with 18 bases between the two ends. Germline loops: CDR1 SEHNR, CDR2 FQNEAQ (reference sequence). The CDR3 has 15 residues. The CDR3 region is CASSSYTGGSYEQYF. CDR3 DNA: TGTGCCAGCAGTTCCTACACCGGGGGAAGCTACGAGCAGTACTTC.

The V and J genes are TRBV7-2 and TRBJ2-5, with TRBD1 matching over 7 bases. Germline CDR1 is SGHTA and CDR2 is FQGNSA. The CDR3 runs to 15 residues. J lost 1 base, V lost 2 bases, and 4 bases had no gene match. The CDR3 loop is CASSLNAGGQETQYF. In DNA form, the CDR3 reads TGTGCCAGCAGCTTAAACGCAGGGGGCCAAGAGACCCAGTACTTC.

The chain links TRBV29-1 to TRBJ2-1; D is tentatively TRBD1 or TRBD2 (6 bases each). The germline V and J ends were trimmed by 8 bases and 9 bases, with 17 bases remaining between them. Germline lookup yields CDR1 SQVTM and CDR2 ANQGSEA. This CDR3 has 12 amino acids. CDR3 DNA sequence: TGCAGCTTAAGGGGGGCAAGGACTGAGCAGTTCTTC. Amino acids: CSLRGARTEQFF.

The V call is TRBV7-3, the J call TRBJ1-5; D possibly corresponds to TRBD1 (5 bases). Trimming cost V 5 bases and J 10 bases, with 24 bases left between them. This CDR3 has 16 residues. From germline, CDR1 is SGHTA and CDR2 FQGTGA. The CDR3 DNA reads TGTGCCAGCAGCGTCCGGGGAGGGAGGGACGGCTACCCCCAGCATTTT. This sequence encodes CASSVRGGRDGYPQHF.

In its sample, this clonotype was seen once. The conserved phenylalanine or tryptophan is not found at the CDR3 terminus, so this likely reflects a read error. This chain links TRBV7-2 with TRBJ2-7; the D gene is possibly TRBD1 (6 bases). The CDR3 contains 15 residues. V lost 7 bases and J 0 bases, leaving 16 bases between the germline ends. In germline, CDR1 is SGHTA, CDR2 FQGNSA. CDR3 sequence reads: CASNPRGTSSYEQYS. CDR3 DNA sequence: TGTGCCAGCAACCCCAGGGGCACCAGCTCCTACGAGCAGTACTCC.

The table lists this clonotype with many counts. J is TRBJ1-4 and V is TRBV4-2, with D unclear. Germline-derived CDR1 and CDR2 are LGHNA and YNFKEQ. The germline V and J ends were trimmed by 4 bases and 8 bases, with 14 bases remaining between them. This CDR3 is 14 amino acids long. The CDR3 DNA follows: TGTGCCAGCAGCCCTCGAGGGTTCGAAGAAAAACTGTTTTTT. Translated: CASSPRGFEEKLFF.

In its sample, this clonotype was seen many times. This chain links TRBV3-2 with TRBJ2-7; the table's D gene call, TRBD1, was not cross checked with the DNA. TRBV3-2 is assigned pseudogene status. This CDR3 region has 19 residues. The CDR3 spells CASSQDQGQLRTTPYEQYF. The CDR3 DNA is TGTGCCAGCAGCCAAGATCAGGGACAGCTCCGAACGACACCTTACGAGCAGTACTTC.

This clonotype came up once. The CDR3 loop reads CSASGTSGNGYTF. The CDR3 coding sequence is TGCAGTGCTAGCGGGACTAGCGGGAATGGCTACACCTTC. The chain couples TRBV20-1 to TRBJ1-2; the D gene is possibly TRBD1 (5 bases). The CDR3 spans 13 residues. Germline CDR1 DFQATT, CDR2 SNEGSKA (reference sequence). V was pared by 3 bases and J by 6 bases, with 14 bases between.